This entry lists 24 T cell receptor beta chains sequenced from one sample in a study of T cells in narcolepsy. Measured with immunoSEQ multiplex PCR; TCRdb has only the in-frame clones, and not every one. The data contain around 20,000 clones, about 92% of them singletons. The sample taken for sequencing was CD45RA- memory CD4+ T cells from PBMCs. These receptors originate from a human donor with narcolepsy.

This chain uses TRBV7-9 with TRBJ2-5; possibly TRBD1 for D (6 bases). The germline CDR1 and CDR2 sequences are SEHNR and FQNEAQ (reference sequence). This CDR3 region has 14 residues. The V gene lost 3 bases and the J gene lost 5 bases, with 13 bases spanning the gap. CDR3 nucleotides: TGTGCCAGCAGCTTGTTGCAGGGGTCGGAGACCCAGTACTTC. It is translated as CASSLLQGSETQYF.

This clone was observed once. The V gene is TRBV5-5, the J gene TRBJ2-7; D call uncertain. Trimming left V 0 bases short and J 0 bases short, with 10 bases between. This CDR3 contains 15 residues. In germline, CDR1 is SGHKS, CDR2 YYEKEE (reference sequence). In DNA form, the CDR3 reads TGTGCCAGCAGCTTGGAGCCAGCCCGCTCCTACGAGCAGTACTTC. This translates into CASSLEPARSYEQYF.

This clone has just one count. The chain joins TRBV19 to TRBJ2-7; 11 nucleotides align to TRBD1. Germline V lookup: CDR1 LNHDA, CDR2 SQIVND (reference sequence). The CDR3 length is 15 residues. J was trimmed by 2 bases and V by 6 bases; bases with no gene match: 6. This chain's CDR3 is CASSLRTGGAYEQYF. The CDR3 bases are TGTGCCAGTAGCCTACGGACAGGGGGCGCCTACGAGCAGTACTTC. The complete variable domain, with remaining parts taken from reference TRBV19 and TRBJ2-7, reads DGGITQSPKYLFRKEGQNVTLSCEQNLNHDAMYWYRQDPGQGLRLIYYSQIVNDFQKGDIAEGYSVSREKKESFPLTVTSAQKNPTAFYLCASSLRTGGAYEQYFGPGTRLTVT.

This chain connects TRBV5-1 to TRBJ2-2; D possibly corresponds to TRBD2 (6 bases). Germline loops: CDR1 SGHRS, CDR2 YFSETQ. V gave up 7 bases and J gave up 6 bases, with 19 bases separating them. The CDR3 is 15 residues long. CDR3 in DNA: TGCGCCAGCCGAACGGACGGAGGGTTGTCCGGGGAGCTGTTTTTT. Its translation is CASRTDGGLSGELFF.

Written as DNA, the CDR3 is TGTGCCAGCAGTTCTGGCTGGAAGGAAGAGACCCAGTACTTC. It encodes CASSSGWKEETQYF. The rearrangement uses TRBV6-5 and TRBJ2-5; D is unresolved. V gave up 4 bases and J gave up 3 bases, with 12 bases separating them. The CDR3 covers 14 residues. Germline CDR1 MNHEY, CDR2 SVGAGI.

V usage is TRBV5-4 and J usage is TRBJ2-1; 7 bases are shared with TRBD1. Germline lookup yields CDR1 SGHNT and CDR2 YYREEE (reference sequence). The J segment lost 0 bases and the V segment lost 2 bases, leaving 2 bases of the junction unmatched. The CDR3 consists of 15 residues. CDR3 sequence: CASSFGTASYNEQFF. CDR3 nucleotides: TGTGCCAGCAGCTTTGGGACAGCCTCCTACAATGAGCAGTTCTTC.

The chain recombines TRBV2 with TRBJ2-3; 9 bases line up with TRBD2. V dropped 8 bases and J dropped 0; count of bases not matched to a gene: 9. CDR3 length: 16 residues. Germline V gene lookup returns CDR1 SNHLY and CDR2 FYNNEI. The DNA of the CDR3 is TGTGCCAGCGCGACTAGCGGTACCTTTAGCACAGATACGCAGTATTTT. As protein: CASATSGTFSTDTQYF.

This chain joins TRBV9 and TRBJ2-5; weak D call: TRBD1 (5 bases). The CDR3 is 14 residues long. The V and J ends lost 4 bases and 0 bases respectively, with 10 bases between them. Germline V gene sequence: CDR1 SGDLS, CDR2 YYNGEE. This CDR3 reads CASSTRQNQETQYF. The DNA for the CDR3 is TGTGCCAGCAGCACAAGACAGAACCAAGAGACCCAGTACTTC.

The chain recombines TRBV18 with TRBJ1-3; possibly TRBD1 for D (5 bases). Trimming removed 5 bases at V and 4 bases at J, with 12 bases between. CDR1 and CDR2 from the germline V gene are KGHSH and LQKENI. The CDR3 is made up of 14 amino acids. The CDR3 spells CASSSGQQGNTIYF. The CDR3 nucleotides read TGTGCCAGCTCATCAGGGCAACAAGGAAACACCATATATTTT.

The count of this clone is one. The CDR3 is CATSIDRKNYNEQFF. CDR3 sequence (DNA): TGTGCCACCAGCATAGATAGAAAAAATTACAATGAGCAGTTCTTC. The chain uses TRBV15 and TRBJ2-1; no firm D call. Germline V gene sequence: CDR1 LNHNV, CDR2 YYDKDF (reference sequence). This CDR3 region has 15 residues. Trimming pared 4 bases from V and 4 bases from J, leaving 14 bases between.

This clone was recorded a few times. V usage is TRBV7-2 and J usage is TRBJ2-3; no clear D. The CDR3 consists of 13 residues. The V gene's germline CDR1 is SGHTA and CDR2 FQGNSA. The V end lost 2 bases, the J end lost 4 bases, and 7 bases lay between the germline ends. CDR3 DNA sequence: TGTGCCAGCAGCTTATCTGTAGCAGATACGCAGTATTTT. Protein sequence: CASSLSVADTQYF.

The chain links TRBV6-4 to TRBJ2-2, with 11 bases that match TRBD2. V lost 6 bases and J lost 3; bases outside the gene matches: 3. Germline CDR1 reads MRHNA; CDR2 reads SNTAGT. The CDR3 is made up of 15 amino acids. The CDR3 region is CASSPLAGDTGELFF. In nucleotides, the CDR3 is TGTGCCAGCAGCCCACTAGCGGGAGACACCGGGGAGCTGTTTTTT.

The chain is built from TRBV18 and TRBJ2-2; no clear D. Per the germline V gene, CDR1 is KGHSH and CDR2 is LQKENI. This CDR3 spans 13 amino acids. Deletions cut 2 bases from V and 0 bases from J, with 1 base between. The CDR3 here is CASSPANTGELFF. DNA of the CDR3: TGTGCCAGCTCACCAGCGAACACCGGGGAGCTGTTTTTT.

The CDR3 DNA reads TGTGCCAGCAGTTACTCACAGGGTAGAGGAAACTATGGCTACACCTTC. This encodes CASSYSQGRGNYGYTF. This chain links TRBV6-5 with TRBJ1-2, with D maybe TRBD1 (6 bases). CDR3 length: 16 residues. Deletions cut 0 bases from V and 2 bases from J, with 13 bases between. CDR1 MNHEY and CDR2 SVGAGI come from the germline V gene.

Concerning this clone: This specimen includes other DNA sequences encoding the same CDR3. This chain uses TRBV18 with TRBJ1-1, with no clear D. The germline gives CDR1 KGHSH, CDR2 LQKENI. Deletions cut 3 bases from V and 4 bases from J, with 12 bases between. The CDR3 covers 14 residues. The CDR3 coding sequence is TGTGCCAGCTCACCGCCTGGTTGGGGCACTGAAGCTTTCTTT. As protein: CASSPPGWGTEAFF.

In this sample, this clone turned up once. The J gene is TRBJ2-2, the V gene TRBV29-1; possibly TRBD2 for D (5 bases). Between the trimmed V and J ends, which lost 5 bases and 4 bases, there was a span of 14 bases. CDR3 size: 14 residues. Germline-derived CDR1 and CDR2 are SQVTM and ANQGSEA. The CDR3 protein is CSVPRGRSTGELFF. CDR3 coding DNA: TGCAGCGTTCCCCGGGGTAGGAGCACCGGGGAGCTGTTTTTT.

The chain has TRBV6-1 and TRBJ1-5; D gene uncertain. The CDR3 extends over 15 amino acids. The V end was cut by 0 bases, the J end by 2 bases, with 8 bases between. In germline, CDR1 is MNHNS, CDR2 SASEGT. The CDR3 protein is CASSEAPMGNQPQHF. For the CDR3, the DNA is TGTGCCAGCAGTGAAGCGCCGATGGGCAATCAGCCCCAGCATTTT.

The chain employs TRBV7-2 and TRBJ2-7, with 7 bases lining up with TRBD2. In germline, CDR1 is SGHTA, CDR2 FQGNSA. CDR3 length: 15 amino acids. V lost 4 bases to trimming and J lost 5 bases; unmatched junction nucleotides: 11. This chain's CDR3 is CASSSPRTSVHEQYF. CDR3 DNA: TGTGCCAGCAGCTCCCCCCGGACTAGTGTGCACGAGCAGTACTTC.

The chain couples TRBV6-6 to TRBJ2-7; a possible D gene is TRBD1 (5 bases). CDR3 length: 16 residues. CDR1 and CDR2 (germline): MNHNY, SVGAGI (reference sequence). Trimming left V 6 bases short and J 1 base short, with 19 bases between. The CDR3 protein is CASSWNRQYQSYEQYF. Here the CDR3 DNA reads TGTGCCAGCAGCTGGAACCGACAGTACCAGTCCTACGAGCAGTACTTC.

The gene calls are TRBV28 and TRBJ2-4; unclear D gene. V shed 2 bases and J shed 1 base, with 6 bases lying between them. CDR1 is MDHEN, CDR2 SYDVKM, per germline. The CDR3 length is 14 residues. The CDR3 sequence is CASSLPGAKNIQYF. In DNA, the CDR3 is TGTGCCAGCAGTTTACCTGGGGCCAAAAACATTCAGTACTTC.

The gene calls are TRBV7-9 and TRBJ1-5; TRBD1 matches at 8 bases. After removal of 4 bases from V and 5 bases from J, the junction contained 4 bases not matched to a gene. The CDR3 is 14 amino acids. Germline CDR1 and CDR2: SEHNR and FQNEAQ (reference sequence). CDR3: CASSSDRGYQPQHF. For the CDR3, the DNA is TGTGCCAGCAGCTCAGACAGGGGCTATCAGCCCCAGCATTTT.

The chain has TRBV7-2 and TRBJ1-3; the match to TRBD1 covers 7 bases. After removal of 5 bases from V and 3 bases from J, the junction contained 10 bases not matched to a gene. Germline assignment: CDR1 SGHTA and CDR2 FQGNSA. The CDR3 is 16 amino acids. CDR3 residues: CASSPEQGRRGNTIYF. CDR3 DNA sequence: TGTGCCAGCAGCCCTGAACAGGGGCGTCGTGGAAACACCATATATTTT.

The chain has TRBV7-2 and TRBJ2-6; D may be TRBD1 (6 bases). Germline V gives CDR1 SGHTA, CDR2 FQGNSA. Trimming pared 5 bases from V and 0 bases from J, leaving 14 bases between. This CDR3 contains 17 residues. CDR3 amino acids: CASSLDSYSSGANVLTF. Written as DNA, the CDR3 is TGTGCCAGCAGCCTGGACAGCTATAGCTCTGGGGCCAACGTCCTGACTTTC.

CDR3 amino acids: CASSQGQVQQPQHF. The CDR3 bases are TGCGCCAGCAGCCAAGGACAGGTTCAGCAGCCCCAGCATTTT. The chain recombines TRBV4-3 with TRBJ1-5, with a weak D call TRBD1 (6 bases). This CDR3 comprises 14 residues. The germline gives CDR1 LGHNA, CDR2 YSLEER. Deletions cut 1 base from V and 7 bases from J, with 11 bases between.